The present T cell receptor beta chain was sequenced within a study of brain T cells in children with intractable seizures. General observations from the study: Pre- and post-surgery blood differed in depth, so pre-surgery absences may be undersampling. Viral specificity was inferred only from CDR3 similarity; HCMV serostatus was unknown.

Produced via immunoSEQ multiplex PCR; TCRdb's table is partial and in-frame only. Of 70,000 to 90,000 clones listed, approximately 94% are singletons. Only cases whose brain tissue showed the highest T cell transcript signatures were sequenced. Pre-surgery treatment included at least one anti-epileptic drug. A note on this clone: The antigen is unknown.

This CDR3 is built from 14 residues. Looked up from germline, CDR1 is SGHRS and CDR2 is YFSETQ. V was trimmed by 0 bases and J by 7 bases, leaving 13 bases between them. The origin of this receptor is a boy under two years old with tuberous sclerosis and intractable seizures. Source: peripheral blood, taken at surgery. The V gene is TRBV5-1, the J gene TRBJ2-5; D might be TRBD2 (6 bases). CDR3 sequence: CASSLAGTPGTQYF. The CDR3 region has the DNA TGCGCCAGCAGCTTGGCCGGGACTCCAGGGACCCAGTACTTC. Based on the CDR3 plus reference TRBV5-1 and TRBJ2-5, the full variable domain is KAGVTQTPRYLIKTRGQQVTLSCSPISGHRSVSWYQQTPGQGLQFLFEYFSETQRNKGNFPGRFSGRQFSNSRSEMNVSTLELGDSALYLCASSLAGTPGTQYFGPGTRLLVL.